This T cell receptor beta chain was recorded in a study of shared clonotypes between healthy human individuals. Germline CDR1 reads SGHRS; CDR2 reads YFSETQ. The CDR3 is 14 residues long. V was clipped by 2 bases and J by 9 bases; unmatched bases: 7. Only in-frame clones appear in the TCRdb table, and some are missing; sequencing was by immunoSEQ multiplex PCR. Of 2 million to 3 million clones listed, roughly 93% are singletons. The receptor was isolated from a man aged 18 to 29 in good health. Some clones in this sample may be carry-over from other donors' samples. This sequence joins TRBV5-1 and TRBJ2-2; TRBD1 aligns across 7 bases. The sample taken for sequencing was naive CD4+ T cells from PBMCs. The subset here: CD45RA+ positively selected. DNA of the CDR3: TGCGCCAGCAGCTTAGGGGGCGACTTTCGGGAGCTGTTTTTT. This encodes CASSLGGDFRELFF.